This is a list of T cell receptor beta chains from one sample in a study of post-analysis software for immune sequencing data. TCRdb called the PCR reads again in MiXCR, with one record for every CDR3 protein. The sample has about 540,000 distinct CDR3 sequences, around 36% seen once. Sequenced sample: blood. The receptors here all came from a girl under 18 with multiple sclerosis. Each CDR3 is given with its conserved first and last residue. Each record gives: D gene, V gene, CDR3 length, clone size, J gene, CDR3 protein, CDR3 DNA. D genes are given only for firm matches. Size tells how often a clone was seen (once, few, many) or the class of an expanded clone, and some rows leave it out.

>TRBD2|TRBV27|14|few|TRBJ2-7
CASSLIGGNYEQYF
TGTGCCAGCAGTTTAATCGGGGGGAACTACGAGCAGTACTTC
>.|TRBV27|15|.|TRBJ2-3
CASSFWTTSTDTQYF
TGTGCCAGCAGTTTCTGGACAACTAGCACAGATACGCAGTATTTT
>.|TRBV7-9|16|few|TRBJ2-3
CASSLVQRGLTDTQYF
TGTGCCAGCAGCTTAGTTCAGCGAGGGCTCACAGATACGCAGTATTTT
>TRBD1|TRBV6-5|14|.|TRBJ2-7
CASSRQGGPYEQYF
TGTGCCAGCAGTCGACAGGGGGGCCCCTACGAGCAGTACTTC
>.|TRBV10-3|16|many|TRBJ2-5
CAISDGRGGSSKTQYF
TGTGCCATCAGTGATGGCAGGGGAGGGTCTTCGAAGACCCAGTACTTC
>.|TRBV10-3|14|once|TRBJ2-3
CAIMARGDTDTQYF
TGTGCCATCATGGCCAGGGGGGACACAGATACGCAGTATTTT
>.|TRBV4-2|16|.|TRBJ2-3
CASSPTAGTISDTQYF
TGTGCCAGCAGCCCCACCGCAGGGACGATTAGCGATACGCAGTATTTT
>.|TRBV6-5|15|few|TRBJ1-2
CASSLHRFSNYGYTF
TGTGCCAGCAGCCTACACAGGTTTTCTAACTATGGCTACACCTTC
>.|TRBV7-9|15|.|TRBJ2-1
CASSSSTGWVEEQFF
TGTGCCAGCAGCTCTTCGACAGGCTGGGTTGAGGAGCAGTTCTTC
>TRBD1|TRBV6-5|15|.|TRBJ2-1
CASSYTWTGNYEQFF
TGTGCCAGCAGTTACACCTGGACAGGGAATTATGAGCAGTTCTTC
>.|TRBV25-1|11|few|TRBJ1-2
CASSEVYGYTF
TGTGCCAGCAGTGAGGTATATGGCTACACCTTC
>.|TRBV5-6|14|.|TRBJ2-2
CASSLEWSTGELFF
TGTGCCAGCAGCTTGGAATGGAGCACCGGGGAGCTGTTTTTT
>.|TRBV7-9|16|.|TRBJ1-4
CASSSTAFATNEKLFF
TGTGCCAGCAGCTCCACGGCGTTTGCAACTAATGAAAAACTGTTTTTT
>.|TRBV11-3|16|.|TRBJ1-1
CASVLEGDYLNTEAFF
TGTGCCAGCGTCTTGGAGGGAGACTACCTAAACACTGAAGCTTTCTTT
>.|TRBV29-1|12|.|TRBJ1-1
CSGTGVNTEAFF
TGCAGCGGAACGGGTGTCAACACTGAAGCTTTCTTT
>.|TRBV9|15|.|TRBJ2-5
CASSVAETRWETQYF
TGTGCCAGCAGCGTGGCCGAGACTAGGTGGGAGACCCAGTACTTC
>.|TRBV11-2|14|few|TRBJ2-5
CASSPVHLRETQYF
TGTGCCAGCAGCCCGGTGCATTTGAGGGAGACCCAGTACTTC
>.|TRBV6-1|13|few|TRBJ1-1
CASGLTGLNEAFF
TGTGCCAGCGGACTCACAGGGTTAAATGAAGCTTTCTTT
>TRBD1|TRBV20-1|14|few|TRBJ1-1
CSADPTGMNTEAFF
TGCAGTGCAGACCCGACAGGGATGAACACTGAAGCTTTCTTT
>.|TRBV6-5|14|.|TRBJ2-1
CASRPEAGHNEQFF
TGTGCCAGCAGGCCCGAGGCGGGACACAATGAGCAGTTCTTC
>.|TRBV3-1|14|few|TRBJ2-5
CASNTQGIQETQYF
TGTGCCAGCAACACTCAGGGGATCCAAGAGACCCAGTACTTC
>.|TRBV29-1|14|many|TRBJ2-3
CSVRAVGGTDTQYF
TGCAGCGTTCGGGCTGTGGGGGGAACAGATACGCAGTATTTT
>TRBD1|TRBV18|15|.|TRBJ2-3
CAGSPGTGSTDTQYF
TGTGCCGGCTCGCCCGGGACAGGGAGCACAGATACGCAGTATTTT
>.|TRBV9|15|.|TRBJ2-1
CASSSQPGTYNEQFF
TGTGCCAGCAGCTCCCAGCCTGGGACCTACAATGAGCAGTTCTTC
>.|TRBV7-9|14|.|TRBJ1-2
CASSLVELDYGYTF
TGTGCCAGCAGCTTAGTAGAGTTGGACTATGGCTACACCTTC
>.|TRBV5-1|12|few|TRBJ2-1
CASVSSYNEQFF
TGCGCCAGCGTTAGCTCCTACAATGAGCAGTTCTTC
>.|TRBV20-1|13|.|TRBJ2-7
CSALSRGQYEQYF
TGCAGTGCCCTCTCGAGGGGCCAGTACGAGCAGTACTTC
>TRBD1|TRBV10-3|18|.|TRBJ1-2
CAISEPPGQGTANYGYTF
TGTGCCATCAGTGAGCCCCCCGGACAGGGGACCGCTAACTATGGCTACACCTTC
>.|TRBV29-1|14|many|TRBJ2-7
CSVPRGPTIYEQYF
TGCAGCGTTCCGAGGGGTCCCACCATCTACGAGCAGTACTTC
>TRBD2|TRBV7-3|16|.|TRBJ2-3
CASSPLAGAPGGTQYF
TGTGCCAGCAGTCCACTAGCGGGGGCACCCGGTGGTACGCAGTATTTT
>TRBD2|TRBV5-1|17|.|TRBJ2-3
CASSLTPLAGVTDTQYF
TGCGCCAGCAGCCTTACCCCTCTAGCGGGGGTCACAGATACGCAGTATTTT
>.|TRBV14|15|.|TRBJ1-1
CASSTLTGRNTEAFF
TGTGCCAGCAGCACTCTGACAGGACGGAACACTGAAGCTTTCTTT
>TRBD1|TRBV5-5|13|.|TRBJ2-7
CTSSLPTGDEQYF
TGTACCAGCAGCCTGCCGACAGGGGACGAGCAGTACTTC
>.|TRBV18|15|.|TRBJ1-3
CASSPEGRIGNTVYF
TGTGCCAGCTCACCAGAAGGTAGAATCGGAAACACCGTATATTTT
>.|TRBV5-5|16|few|TRBJ2-1
CASSSFRDIAYNEQFF
TGTGCCAGCAGCTCCTTCCGGGACATAGCCTACAATGAGCAGTTCTTC
>TRBD1|TRBV12-3/TRBV12-4|18|.|TRBJ2-6
CASSPGTGGASGANVLTF
TGTGCCAGCAGTCCGGGGACAGGGGGGGCCTCTGGGGCCAACGTCCTGACTTTC
>.|TRBV10-1|14|.|TRBJ2-5
CASSESRPEETQYF
TGCGCCAGCAGTGAGTCGAGGCCAGAAGAGACCCAGTACTTC
>.|TRBV20-1|20|.|TRBJ1-1
CSARDWGAGLSRDMNTEAFF
TGCAGTGCTAGAGATTGGGGGGCAGGCCTCTCGAGGGACATGAACACTGAAGCTTTCTTT
>.|TRBV5-1|16|.|TRBJ1-5
CASSLGGPTSNQPQHF
TGCGCCAGCAGCTTGGGGGGGCCTACGAGCAATCAGCCCCAGCATTTT
>TRBD2|TRBV20-1|14|few|TRBJ2-5
CSARDPSGQETQYF
TGCAGTGCTAGAGATCCTAGCGGGCAAGAGACCCAGTACTTC
>TRBD1|TRBV12-3/TRBV12-4|15|many|TRBJ2-5
CASRSTGGGHETQYF
TGTGCCAGCAGATCAACAGGGGGAGGCCACGAGACCCAGTACTTC
>.|TRBV7-9|11|.|TRBJ1-2
CASSPRQFYTF
TGTGCCAGCAGCCCCCGACAGTTCTACACCTTC
>.|TRBV27|15|.|TRBJ1-4
CASRDTGILNEKLFF
TGTGCCAGCAGGGACACAGGGATCCTTAATGAAAAACTGTTTTTT
>.|TRBV29-1|13|.|TRBJ2-3
CSVVVRGTDTQYF
TGCAGCGTTGTTGTCAGGGGAACAGATACGCAGTATTTT
>.|TRBV3-1|14|.|TRBJ1-1
CASSQVGRTVEAFF
TGTGCCAGCAGCCAAGTCGGCAGGACGGTTGAAGCTTTCTTT
>.|TRBV6-5|12|few|TRBJ2-7
CASIQEAYEQYF
TGTGCCAGCATCCAAGAAGCCTACGAGCAGTACTTC
>.|TRBV29-1|12|.|TRBJ2-5
CSAQTALWAQYF
TGCAGCGCCCAGACAGCCCTCTGGGCCCAGTACTTC
>.|TRBV3-1|11|.|TRBJ2-5
CASSHSNEQYF
TGTGCCAGCAGCCATTCCAATGAGCAGTACTTC
>.|TRBV4-1|18|.|TRBJ1-5
CASSQVGKGVNSNQPQHF
TGCGCCAGCAGCCAAGTTGGGAAAGGGGTGAATAGCAATCAGCCCCAGCATTTT
>TRBD2|TRBV12-3/TRBV12-4|17|.|TRBJ2-2
CASSFRTSGRNTGELFF
TGTGCCAGCAGTTTTCGGACTAGCGGGAGGAACACCGGGGAGCTGTTTTTT
>.|TRBV19|17|.|TRBJ2-1
CASSIAPGQFSYNEQFF
TGTGCCAGTAGTATAGCGCCCGGACAGTTCTCCTACAATGAGCAGTTCTTC
>.|TRBV6-5|13|.|TRBJ2-7
CASSQGVAYEQYF
TGTGCCAGCAGCCAGGGTGTTGCCTACGAGCAGTACTTC
>.|TRBV10-3|12|many|TRBJ1-5
CAISETNQPQHF
TGTGCCATCAGTGAGACCAATCAGCCCCAGCATTTT